The 3 T cell receptor beta chains given below trace back to one sample, sequenced in a study of CD4 and CD8 cells across lung adenocarcinoma regions. TCRdb redid the calling of the PCR reads with MiXCR, one entry per CDR3 protein. Here the sample spans about 10,000 distinct CDR3 sequences, 46% being singletons. Sequencing input: CD4+ T cells from the margin of a lung tumor. The receptors derive from a female donor with lung adenocarcinoma. The CD4 and CD8 labels of this study may be unreliable.

The chain joins TRBV27 to TRBJ2-1; 10 nucleotides align to TRBD2. The CDR3 is made up of 15 amino acids. V trimming: 6 bases; J trimming: 4 bases; junction bases outside the gene matches: 6. Germline V gene data show CDR1 as MNHEY and CDR2 as SMNVEV (reference sequence). The CDR3 region has the DNA TGTGCCAGCAGACCTAGCGGGGGAGCTTACAATGAGCAGTTCTTC. It encodes CASRPSGGAYNEQFF.

This clonotype is medium-sized within its sample. This chain uses TRBV7-2 with TRBJ2-3; possibly TRBD2 for D (5 bases). V lost 1 base and J 2 bases, leaving 16 bases between the germline ends. The CDR3 is made up of 17 amino acids. Germline V gives CDR1 SGHTA, CDR2 FQGNSA. The chain's CDR3 is CASSLEAQRLPTDTQYF. CDR3 DNA sequence: TGTGCCAGCAGCTTAGAAGCCCAGCGGCTCCCCACAGATACGCAGTATTTT.

Comment on this clonotype: One junction end disagrees with the germline gene, perhaps due to a read error. This chain connects TRBV6-1 to TRBJ2-3, with 8 bases that match TRBD2. Germline V gene lookup returns CDR1 MNHNS and CDR2 SASEGT. This CDR3 has 14 amino acids. CDR3 sequence (DNA): TGTGCGGGCAGCGGGGGCGGAGACACAGAGACGCAGTATTTT. It translates to CAGSGGGDTETQYF.